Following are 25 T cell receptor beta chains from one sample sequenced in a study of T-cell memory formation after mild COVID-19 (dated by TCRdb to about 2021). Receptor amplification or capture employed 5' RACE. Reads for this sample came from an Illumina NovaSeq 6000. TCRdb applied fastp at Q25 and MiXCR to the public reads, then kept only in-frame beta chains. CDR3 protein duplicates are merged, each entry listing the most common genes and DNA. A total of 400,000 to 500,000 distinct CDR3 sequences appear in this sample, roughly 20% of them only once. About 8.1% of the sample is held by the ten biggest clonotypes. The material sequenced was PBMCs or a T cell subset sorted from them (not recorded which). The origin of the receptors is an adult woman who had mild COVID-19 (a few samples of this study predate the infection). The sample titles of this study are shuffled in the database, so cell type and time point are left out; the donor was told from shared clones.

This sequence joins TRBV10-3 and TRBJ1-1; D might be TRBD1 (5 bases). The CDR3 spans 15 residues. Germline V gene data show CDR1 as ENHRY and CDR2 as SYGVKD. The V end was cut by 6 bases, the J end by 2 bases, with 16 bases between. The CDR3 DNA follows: TGTGCCATCAGGGCCCAGCAGGGTCTTAACACTGAAGCTTTCTTT. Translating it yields CAIRAQQGLNTEAFF.

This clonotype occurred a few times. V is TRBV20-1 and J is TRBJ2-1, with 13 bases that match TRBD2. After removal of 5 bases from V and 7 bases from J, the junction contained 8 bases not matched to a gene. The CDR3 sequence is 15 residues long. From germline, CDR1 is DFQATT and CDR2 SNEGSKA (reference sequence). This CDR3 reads CSAPRTSGGENEQFF. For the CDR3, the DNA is TGCAGTGCTCCTAGGACTAGCGGGGGTGAAAATGAGCAGTTCTTC.

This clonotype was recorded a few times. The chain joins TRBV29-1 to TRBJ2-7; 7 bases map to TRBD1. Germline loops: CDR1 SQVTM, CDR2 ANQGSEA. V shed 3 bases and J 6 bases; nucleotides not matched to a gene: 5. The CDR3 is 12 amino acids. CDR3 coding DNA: TGCAGCGTTGAGGTCCACAGGGGCGAGCAGTACTTC. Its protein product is CSVEVHRGEQYF.

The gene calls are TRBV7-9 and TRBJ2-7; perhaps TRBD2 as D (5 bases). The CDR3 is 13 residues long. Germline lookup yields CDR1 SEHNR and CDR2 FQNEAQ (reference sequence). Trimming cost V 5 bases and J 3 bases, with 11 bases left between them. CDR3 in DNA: TGTGCCAGCAGCCCCGGGATATACTACGAGCAGTACTTC. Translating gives CASSPGIYYEQYF.

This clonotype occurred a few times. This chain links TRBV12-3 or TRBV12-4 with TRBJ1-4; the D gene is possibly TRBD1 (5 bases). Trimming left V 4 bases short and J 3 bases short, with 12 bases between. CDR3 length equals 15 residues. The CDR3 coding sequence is TGTGCCAGCAGTTGGGGGAGCAGTGCTAATGAAAAACTGTTTTTT. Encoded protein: CASSWGSSANEKLFF.

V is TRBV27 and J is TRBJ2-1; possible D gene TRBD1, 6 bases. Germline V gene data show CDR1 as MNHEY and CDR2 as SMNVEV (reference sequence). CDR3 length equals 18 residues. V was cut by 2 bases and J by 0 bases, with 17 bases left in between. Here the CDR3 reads CASSLAGVTASSYNEQFF. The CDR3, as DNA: TGTGCCAGCAGTTTAGCAGGGGTGACAGCCAGCTCCTACAATGAGCAGTTCTTC.

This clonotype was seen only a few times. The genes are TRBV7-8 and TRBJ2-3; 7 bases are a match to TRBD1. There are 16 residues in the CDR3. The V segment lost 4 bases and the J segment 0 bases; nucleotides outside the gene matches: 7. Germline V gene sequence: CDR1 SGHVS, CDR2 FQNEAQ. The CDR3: CASSYGTAPSTDTQYF. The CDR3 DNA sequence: TGTGCCAGCAGCTACGGGACAGCTCCGAGCACAGATACGCAGTATTTT.

CDR3 in DNA: TGCAGTGTAGCGATGGGAGCCGGGGTGAACACTGAAGCTTTCTTT. As protein: CSVAMGAGVNTEAFF. The chain uses TRBV20-1 and TRBJ1-1, with unresolved D. Germline-derived CDR1 and CDR2 are DFQATT and SNEGSKA (reference sequence). This CDR3 has 15 residues. The germline V and J ends were trimmed by 7 bases and 0 bases, with 18 bases remaining between them.

This CDR3 reads CASSETYERTGGEGYTF. CDR3 nucleotides: TGTGCCAGCAGTGAAACCTACGAACGGACAGGGGGAGAAGGCTACACCTTC. J is TRBJ1-2 and V is TRBV2, with 10 nucleotides matching TRBD1. The V and J ends lost 2 bases and 8 bases, in that order; junction bases with no gene match: 14. Germline values: CDR1 SNHLY, CDR2 FYNNEI. The CDR3 has 17 amino acids.

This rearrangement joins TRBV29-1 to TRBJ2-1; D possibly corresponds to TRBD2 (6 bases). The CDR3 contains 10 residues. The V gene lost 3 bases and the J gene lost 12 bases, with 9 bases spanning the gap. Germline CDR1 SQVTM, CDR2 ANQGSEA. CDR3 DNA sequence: TGCAGCGTTGATTCGGGACTGCAGTTCTTC. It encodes CSVDSGLQFF.

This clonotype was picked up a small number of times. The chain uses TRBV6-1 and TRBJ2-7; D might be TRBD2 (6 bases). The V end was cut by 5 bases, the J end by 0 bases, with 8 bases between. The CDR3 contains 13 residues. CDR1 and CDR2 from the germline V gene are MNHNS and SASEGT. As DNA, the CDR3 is TGTGCCAGCAGTCGGGAGATCTCCTACGAGCAGTACTTC. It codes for CASSREISYEQYF.

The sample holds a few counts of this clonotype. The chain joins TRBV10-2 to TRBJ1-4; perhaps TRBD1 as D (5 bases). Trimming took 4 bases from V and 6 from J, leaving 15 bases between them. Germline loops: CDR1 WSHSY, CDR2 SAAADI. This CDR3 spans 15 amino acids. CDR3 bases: TGCGCCAGCAGTGGCACTGGGACCAGCGATGAAAAACTGTTTTTT. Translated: CASSGTGTSDEKLFF.

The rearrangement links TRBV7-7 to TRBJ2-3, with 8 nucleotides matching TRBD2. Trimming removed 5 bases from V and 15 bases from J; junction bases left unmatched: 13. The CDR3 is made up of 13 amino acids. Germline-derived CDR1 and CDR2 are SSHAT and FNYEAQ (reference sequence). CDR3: CASSPGGGMAKYF. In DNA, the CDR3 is TGTGCCAGCAGCCCGGGGGGGGGTATGGCGAAATATTTT.

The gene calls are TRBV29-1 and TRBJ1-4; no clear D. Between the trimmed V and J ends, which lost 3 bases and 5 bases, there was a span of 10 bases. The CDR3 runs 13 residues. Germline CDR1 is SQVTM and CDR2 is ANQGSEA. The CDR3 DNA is TGCAGCGTTGAGGTGGACGTAAATGAAAAACTGTTTTTT. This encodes CSVEVDVNEKLFF.

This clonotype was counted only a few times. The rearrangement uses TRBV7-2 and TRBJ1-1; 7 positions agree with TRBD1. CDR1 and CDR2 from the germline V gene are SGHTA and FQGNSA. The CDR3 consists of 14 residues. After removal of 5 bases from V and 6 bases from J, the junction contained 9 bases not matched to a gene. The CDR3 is CASSLRTGSSEAFF. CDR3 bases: TGTGCCAGCAGCCTCCGGACAGGTTCGTCTGAAGCTTTCTTT.

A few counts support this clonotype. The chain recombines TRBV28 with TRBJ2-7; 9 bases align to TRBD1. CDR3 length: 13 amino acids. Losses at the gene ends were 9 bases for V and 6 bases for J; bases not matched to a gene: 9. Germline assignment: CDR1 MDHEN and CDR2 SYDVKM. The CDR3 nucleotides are TGTGCCAGTACAGGGGGCGCAGGTGGCGAGCAGTACTTC. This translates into CASTGGAGGEQYF.

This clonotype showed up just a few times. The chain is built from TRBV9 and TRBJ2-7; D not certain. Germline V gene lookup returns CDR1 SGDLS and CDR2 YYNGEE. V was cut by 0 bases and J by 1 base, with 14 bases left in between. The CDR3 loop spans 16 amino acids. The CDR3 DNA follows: TGTGCCAGCAGCGTAGGACCAGTAACCCCATCCTACGAGCAGTACTTC. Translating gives CASSVGPVTPSYEQYF.

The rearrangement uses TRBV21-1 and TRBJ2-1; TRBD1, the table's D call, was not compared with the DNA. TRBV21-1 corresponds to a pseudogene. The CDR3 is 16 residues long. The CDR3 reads CASPPAGRGSYNEQFF. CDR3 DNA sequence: TGTGCCAGCCCCCCGGCGGGGCGCGGATCCTACAATGAGCAGTTCTTC.

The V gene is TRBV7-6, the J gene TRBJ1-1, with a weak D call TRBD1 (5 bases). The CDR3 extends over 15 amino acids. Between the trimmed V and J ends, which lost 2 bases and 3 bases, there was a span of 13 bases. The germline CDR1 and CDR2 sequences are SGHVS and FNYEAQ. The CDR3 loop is CASSLRGVMDTEAFF. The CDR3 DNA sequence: TGTGCCAGCAGCTTAAGGGGAGTGATGGACACTGAAGCTTTCTTT.

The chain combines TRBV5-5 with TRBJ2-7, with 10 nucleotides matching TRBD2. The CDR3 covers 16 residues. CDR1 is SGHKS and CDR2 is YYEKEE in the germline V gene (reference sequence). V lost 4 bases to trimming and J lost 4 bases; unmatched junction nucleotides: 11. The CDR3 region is CASSPLQREGRYEQYF. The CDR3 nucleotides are TGTGCCAGCAGCCCCCTTCAGCGGGAGGGTCGGTACGAGCAGTACTTC.

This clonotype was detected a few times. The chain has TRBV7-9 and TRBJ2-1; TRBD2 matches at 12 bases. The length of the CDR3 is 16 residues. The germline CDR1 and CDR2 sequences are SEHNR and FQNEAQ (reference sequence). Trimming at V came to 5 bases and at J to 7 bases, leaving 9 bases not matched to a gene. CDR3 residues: CASSRTRLAGENEQFF. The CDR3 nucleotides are TGTGCCAGCAGCCGTACCCGACTAGCGGGGGAAAATGAGCAGTTCTTC.

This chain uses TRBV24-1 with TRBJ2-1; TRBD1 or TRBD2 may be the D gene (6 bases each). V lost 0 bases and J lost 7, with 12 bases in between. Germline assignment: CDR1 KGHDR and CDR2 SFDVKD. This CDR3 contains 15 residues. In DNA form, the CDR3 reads TGTGCCACCAGTGATTTGACCGGGGGCCTAAATGAGCAGTTCTTC. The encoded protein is CATSDLTGGLNEQFF.

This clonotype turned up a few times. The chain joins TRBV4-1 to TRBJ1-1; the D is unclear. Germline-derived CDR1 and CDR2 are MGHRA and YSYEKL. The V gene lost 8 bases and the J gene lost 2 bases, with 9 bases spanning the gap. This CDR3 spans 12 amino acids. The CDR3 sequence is CASGWVNTEAFF. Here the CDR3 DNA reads TGCGCCAGCGGATGGGTAAACACTGAAGCTTTCTTT.

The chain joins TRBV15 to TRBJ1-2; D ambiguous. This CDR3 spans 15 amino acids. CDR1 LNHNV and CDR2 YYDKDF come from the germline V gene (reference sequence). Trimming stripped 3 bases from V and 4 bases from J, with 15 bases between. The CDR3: CATSRDSGEVYGYTF. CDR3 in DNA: TGTGCCACCAGCAGGGACTCGGGAGAGGTCTATGGCTACACCTTC.

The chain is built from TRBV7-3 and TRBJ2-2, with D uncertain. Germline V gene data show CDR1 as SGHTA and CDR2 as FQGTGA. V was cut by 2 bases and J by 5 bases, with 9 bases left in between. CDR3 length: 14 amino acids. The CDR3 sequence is CASSLDLWTGELFF. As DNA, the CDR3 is TGTGCCAGCAGCTTAGATCTCTGGACCGGGGAGCTGTTTTTT.